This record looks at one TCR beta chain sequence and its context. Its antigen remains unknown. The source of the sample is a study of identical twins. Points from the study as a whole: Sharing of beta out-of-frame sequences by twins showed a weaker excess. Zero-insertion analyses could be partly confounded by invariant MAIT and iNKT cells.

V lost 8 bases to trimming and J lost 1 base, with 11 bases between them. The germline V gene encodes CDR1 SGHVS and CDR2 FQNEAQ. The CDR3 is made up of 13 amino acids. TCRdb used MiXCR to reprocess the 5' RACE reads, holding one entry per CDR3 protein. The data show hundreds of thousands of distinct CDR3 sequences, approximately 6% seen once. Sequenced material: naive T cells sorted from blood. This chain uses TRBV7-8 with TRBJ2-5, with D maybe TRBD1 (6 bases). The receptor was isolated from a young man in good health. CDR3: CASGLGGQETQYF. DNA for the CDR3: TGTGCCAGCGGGCTAGGGGGCCAAGAGACCCAGTACTTC.